These 7 T cell receptor beta chains were sequenced from one sample in a study of T cell responses to AZD1222 COVID-19 vaccine. Only in-frame clones appear in the TCRdb table, and some are missing; sequencing was by immunoSEQ multiplex PCR. The profile shows 150,000 to 200,000 clones, roughly 87% of them singletons. This specimen consisted of peripheral blood, obtained on day 0 of AZD1222 vaccination. The origin of the receptors is an adult in good health.

The rearrangement joins TRBV4-1 to TRBJ2-3; unclear D gene. V was shortened by 4 bases and J by 2 bases, with 10 bases between the two germline ends. The CDR3 has 14 amino acids. Germline-derived CDR1 and CDR2 are MGHRA and YSYEKL. CDR3 sequence reads: CASSPLGPTDTQYF. The CDR3 DNA reads as TGCGCCAGCAGCCCCCTCGGACCCACAGATACGCAGTATTTT.

The chain joins TRBV28 to TRBJ1-3; D is perhaps TRBD1 (6 bases). Trimming removed 5 bases from V and 0 bases from J, with 14 bases in between. This CDR3 contains 16 residues. The germline CDR1 and CDR2 sequences are MDHEN and SYDVKM. CDR3 protein: CASSPGQIISGNTIYF. DNA of the CDR3: TGTGCCAGCAGTCCTGGACAGATCATCTCTGGAAACACCATATATTTT. The full variable domain, its missing parts supplied by reference TRBV28 and TRBJ1-3, is DVKVTQSSRYLVKRTGEKVFLECVQDMDHENMFWYRQDPGLGLRLIYFSYDVKMKEKGDIPEGYSVSREKKERFSLILESASTNQTSMYLCASSPGQIISGNTIYFGEGSWLTVV.

The CDR3 DNA sequence: TGTGCCAGCAGTCTATCTGCTACTAGCGGGAGTTTCTACGAGCAGTACTTC. The encoded protein is CASSLSATSGSFYEQYF. This chain joins TRBV6-6 and TRBJ2-7, with TRBD2 identical over 11 bases. Germline V CDR1 and CDR2: MNHNY, SVGAGI (reference sequence). Trimming took 5 bases from V and 3 from J; bases not matched to a gene: 12. The CDR3 totals 17 residues.

The chain couples TRBV7-2 to TRBJ2-5; D gene unclear. The V and J ends lost 1 base and 5 bases respectively, with 8 bases between them. The CDR3 covers 13 residues. Germline V lookup: CDR1 SGHTA, CDR2 FQGNSA. In nucleotides, the CDR3 is TGTGCCAGCAGCTTAGAGGACGAGGAGACCCAGTACTTC. Protein product: CASSLEDEETQYF.

This rearrangement joins TRBV5-4 to TRBJ2-3; 10 nucleotides align to TRBD2. Germline CDR1 is SGHNT and CDR2 is YYREEE (reference sequence). V dropped 1 base and J dropped 4; count of bases not matched to a gene: 6. The CDR3 length is 16 residues. CDR3 region: CASSLTAGGPADTQYF. The CDR3 DNA reads as TGTGCCAGCAGCTTGACAGCGGGAGGGCCGGCAGATACGCAGTATTTT.

The V call is TRBV5-1, the J call TRBJ2-3; D tentatively fits TRBD1 or TRBD2 (6 bases each). There are 16 residues in the CDR3. Germline CDR1 reads SGHRS; CDR2 reads YFSETQ. V dropped 4 bases and J dropped 0 bases, with 15 bases sitting between them. CDR3 sequence: CASSLVGGSSTDTQYF. The CDR3 DNA is TGCGCCAGCAGCCTGGTCGGGGGCTCTAGCACAGATACGCAGTATTTT.

This sequence joins TRBV5-3 and TRBJ1-4; D unclear. TRBV5-3 qualifies as an ORF whose function is uncertain. V was trimmed by 3 bases and J by 2 bases, leaving 14 bases between them. The CDR3 has 16 amino acids. CDR3 loop: CARSSGPGLTNEKLFF. As DNA, the CDR3 is TGTGCCAGAAGCTCCGGCCCTGGGTTGACTAATGAAAAACTGTTTTTT.